This TCR beta chain was identified in a study of blood T cells in healthy people across ages (dated by TCRdb to between 2014 and 2017). Background for the entire study: In model experiments, template switching captured roughly one uniquely barcoded TCR beta cDNA molecule for every two T cells. The study measured age-related changes in TCR beta repertoire diversity using deep sequencing normalized with unique cDNA molecular identifiers. Donors were grouped into four age groups: young (average approximately 15 years), middle-aged (around 39), aged (roughly 67) and long-lived (approximately 82). Using the same blood draw, the study looked at two additional independent replicas of 1 million unique cDNA reads for two donors, one aged 18 to 29 and the other aged 80 or older. The full study reports these points: Since profiling was done on bulk unsorted PBMCs, naive and antigen-experienced compartments could not be conclusively compared. The percentage of naive T cells measured by flow cytometry correlated strongly with observed TCR beta diversity. As age increased, observed TCR beta diversity per million T cells dropped in a roughly linear way, and a significant reduction was already evident by age 40. Estimates of total diversity from one million sequenced T cells were regarded as lower bounds and underestimates. Compared with the aged group, the long-lived group had more naive CD4+ T cells, fewer expanded clones and increased TCR diversity, a pattern suggesting age selection. Because the CMV infection status of the donors was unknown, age-related changes in expanded clonotypes may potentially have been confounded.

Its CDR3 holds 13 amino acids, cysteine through phenylalanine. CDR3 DNA is the only sequence kept; it has 39 bases, read in frame from the first base. Reading the germline V gene gives CDR1 SGHRS and CDR2 YFSETQ. V is clipped by 4 bases and J by 4 bases, and the sequence between their germline boundaries is 12 bases long. The library was built by means of 5' RACE. Sequencing was performed on an Illumina HiSeq 2500. The second PCR ran for roughly 7 to 11 cycles and used a J-beta primer mix along with a sample-barcoded 5' primer. Each TCR beta cDNA molecule received a unique molecular identifier from a template-switch 5' adaptor carrying 12 random nucleotides. Each sample yielded at least 2.5 million CDR3-containing paired-end reads. All of the RNA was converted into first-strand cDNA using the Mint cDNA synthesis kit, with a TRBC-specific oligonucleotide serving as the primer. Following uracil-DNA glycosylase treatment, a first 18-cycle PCR with universal primers M1SS and BC2_uni_R was performed on all cDNA. As for the authors' bioinformatics: For normalization, 1 million high-quality reads, each with a distinct molecular identifier, were randomly selected from each sample. Reads sharing molecular identifiers were discarded rather than binned into consensus sequences. MiTCR, with a Q25 quality threshold and the strictest error-elimination algorithm, was used for CDR3 identification, clonotype clustering and error correction. A nonparametric unseen species model with Euler transformation was used to estimate a lower bound on total TCR beta diversity. TCRdb redid the processing of the public reads, applying fastp at Q25 and MiXCR, and retained in-frame beta chains. Rows merge per CDR3 protein into single entries with the most common DNA and genes. The V and J calls reflect TCRdb's pipeline rather than the authors' work. For this sample there are a few hundred thousand distinct CDR3 sequences; around a quarter appear just once. Approximately 3.6% of the sample is in the top ten clones.

The donors were some 36 Caucasian individuals from Russia, aged 6 to 90 years, who were systemically healthy. Approximately 9 milliliters of peripheral blood were collected from each donor into EDTA-treated Vacutainer tubes. Ficoll-Paque density-gradient centrifugation was used to isolate PBMCs, with at least 7 million obtained per sample. Trizol reagent was used to extract total RNA from the PBMCs, yielding at least 6 micrograms per sample. The percentages of naive CD45RAhigh/CD27high T cells were determined by flow cytometry on a PBMC aliquot from every donor. For this clonotype: No cognate antigen has been identified for it. No much larger clone exists at a distance of one base, and base qualities are not known.

The same data also contributed to another study, on T cells of mothers and their children. The second publication reports: Nine systemically healthy Caucasian individuals, comprising three mothers and their six children, were included as donors. cDNA synthesis consumed the entire amount of extracted RNA, loaded at around 1.5 ug RNA in each 15 ul reaction. In the second PCR, sample barcodes and 2-4 random nucleotides were introduced via the M1S primer. Over 8.5 million TCR beta CDR3 reads were obtained for each mother, and 2.5 million to 3.5 million reads were obtained for each child. Thymic selection shapes the output of TCR recombination in a similar way in related and unrelated pairs, and inherited differences have a minor effect. Normalized repertoire overlap was always found to be slightly, but never significantly, higher in related mother-child pairs than in unrelated mother-child pairs. With a sensitivity of about 100 clones per million clonotypes, no persistent microchimeric T cell clones were detected. The study used deep NGS to compare TCR beta repertoires of mothers and children, seeking features distinguishing related mother-child pairs from unrelated individuals. On average, the children were approximately 11 +/- 4 years old, while the mothers were 40 +/- 4 years old. Libraries were sequenced on Illumina HiSeq 2000 with 100+100 nt paired-end reads after adapter ligation with NEBNext reagents. To avoid cross-contamination, the mother libraries and the child libraries were prepared a month apart and sequenced in separate runs. Each donor had between roughly 500,000 and 2,100,000 distinct TCR beta clonotypes identified. Naive TCR beta clonotypes were estimated from low-frequency clonotypes matched to each donor's FACS-determined naive share, without sorting.

Sequencing used blood. The sequence is built from TRBV5-1 and TRBJ2-7, with TRBD1 tentatively as D gene (6 bases match). The receptor was derived from a boy aged 2 to 9 in good health. The DNA reads as follows: TGCGCCAGCAGCGGGGGACATTTATACGAGCAGTACTTC. Its translation reads: CASSGGHLYEQYF. The entire variable domain, with the stretches around the CDR3 drawn from the reference TRBV5-1 and TRBJ2-7 proteins, is KAGVTQTPRYLIKTRGQQVTLSCSPISGHRSVSWYQQTPGQGLQFLFEYFSETQRNKGNFPGRFSGRQFSNSRSEMNVSTLELGDSALYLCASSGGHLYEQYFGPGTRLTVT.